A single sample is the source of the 14 T cell receptor beta chains below, sequenced in a study of low-dose radiotherapy and immunotherapy resistance in tumors. Alpha- and beta-chain coverage of first-strand cDNA came from TRAV- and TRBV-specific primers. PCR amplification of the TCRs was performed with Phusion for 15 to 25 PCR cycles, and it relied on a constant-region primer together with a V-primer adapter. TCRdb fed the reads into MiXCR, producing one record per CDR3 protein. The data show about 12,000 distinct CDR3 sequences, with over 60% seen just once and 3.4% held by the top ten. These receptors were obtained from a human donor with advanced metastatic prostate, ovarian, gallbladder or colorectal cancer (not recorded which). This table probably holds off-target reads from a library built for another chain.

The rearrangement links TRBV2 to TRBJ2-7; no clear D gene. The V end was cut by 4 bases, the J end by 0 bases, with 10 bases between. The CDR3 length is 14 residues. CDR1 and CDR2 from the germline V gene are SNHLY and FYNNEI. CDR3 residues: CASSGPSYSYEQYF. The CDR3 nucleotides are TGTGCCAGCAGTGGCCCCTCCTACTCCTACGAGCAGTACTTC.

The chain is built from TRBV28 and TRBJ2-1; 10 bases are a match to TRBD2. Germline V CDR1 and CDR2: MDHEN, SYDVKM. This CDR3 region has 15 residues. V trimming: 3 bases; J trimming: 7 bases; junction bases outside the gene matches: 6. This CDR3 reads CASSFFASGRNEQFF. Here the CDR3 DNA reads TGTGCCAGCAGTTTCTTTGCTAGCGGGAGAAATGAGCAGTTCTTC.

This clonotype has just a few counts. This sequence joins TRBV29-1 and TRBJ1-2; 7 bases line up with TRBD1. In germline, CDR1 is SQVTM, CDR2 ANQGSEA. V was pared by 6 bases and J by 2 bases, with 6 bases of the junction left unmatched. The CDR3 spans 13 residues. The CDR3 DNA follows: TGCAGCGTCGACCGGGACAGCAACTATGGCTACACCTTC. Translation: CSVDRDSNYGYTF.

The rearrangement uses TRBV13 and TRBJ2-7; 7 bases are a match to TRBD1. CDR1 and CDR2 (germline): PRHDT, FYEKMQ (reference sequence). With 4 bases clipped from V and 2 bases from J, the junction kept 8 bases outside the gene matches. This CDR3 is 15 amino acids long. CDR3 coding DNA: TGTGCCAGCAGCTCGAACCCGGGACAGCCCTACGAGCAGTACTTC. Amino acids: CASSSNPGQPYEQYF.

The sample holds a few counts of this clonotype. This rearrangement joins TRBV29-1 to TRBJ2-1; 13 bases align to TRBD2. J was trimmed by 9 bases and V by 1 base; bases with no gene match: 12. This CDR3 region has 17 residues. From germline, CDR1 is SQVTM and CDR2 ANQGSEA. Written as DNA, the CDR3 is TGCAGCGTTGAAGGGACTAGCGGGAGAGGTCGGGGAGGTGAGCAGTTCTTC. Its protein product is CSVEGTSGRGRGGEQFF.

This clonotype has only a few counts. The chain combines TRBV11-2 with TRBJ2-5; a possible D gene is TRBD2 (5 bases). V lost 2 bases and J lost 2, with 12 bases in between. The CDR3 is 15 amino acids. Germline loops: CDR1 SGHAT, CDR2 FQNNGV. CDR3 nucleotide sequence: TGTGCCAGCAGCTTACATGACGGACTTCAAGAGACCCAGTACTTC. Its protein is CASSLHDGLQETQYF.

This sequence joins TRBV15 and TRBJ2-3; 10 nucleotides align to TRBD2. CDR1 and CDR2 from the germline V gene are LNHNV and YYDKDF (reference sequence). J lost 5 bases, V lost 0 bases, and 11 bases had no gene match. The CDR3 runs to 18 residues. The chain's CDR3 is CATSRDRASGSLEDTQYF. The CDR3 DNA sequence: TGTGCCACCAGCAGAGATCGGGCTAGCGGGAGTTTAGAAGATACGCAGTATTTT.

The gene calls are TRBV5-1 and TRBJ2-7; D is possibly TRBD2 (5 bases). The germline V gene has CDR1 SGHRS and CDR2 YFSETQ. V lost 0 bases, J lost 4 bases, and 8 bases lay in between. This CDR3 has 13 amino acids. The DNA for the CDR3 is TGCGCCAGCAGCTTGGGAGGGAAATACGAGCAGTACTTC. This encodes CASSLGGKYEQYF.

This chain uses TRBV4-2 with TRBJ2-1; D remains unclear. The V end lost 0 bases, the J end lost 1 base, and 13 bases lay between the germline ends. This CDR3 has 17 residues. Germline V gene sequence: CDR1 LGHNA, CDR2 YNFKEQ. The CDR3 DNA follows: TGTGCCAGCAGCCAAGATGGCGCGGCCTCTTCCTACAATGAGCAGTTCTTC. Translating gives CASSQDGAASSYNEQFF.

The CDR3 spells CASSPSGLANSYEQYF. The CDR3 DNA sequence: TGTGCCAGCTCACCGTCGGGACTAGCCAACTCCTACGAGCAGTACTTC. The chain uses TRBV18 and TRBJ2-7; 9 nucleotides match TRBD2. This CDR3 is built from 16 residues. Germline V lookup: CDR1 KGHSH, CDR2 LQKENI. V dropped 3 bases and J dropped 0; count of bases not matched to a gene: 6.

This rearrangement joins TRBV24-1 to TRBJ2-3; 7 nucleotides line up with TRBD1. This CDR3 has 16 residues. Trimming removed 4 bases from V and 1 base from J; junction bases left unmatched: 7. Germline V gives CDR1 KGHDR, CDR2 SFDVKD. CDR3: CATSDPQGVRTDTQYF. DNA for the CDR3: TGTGCCACCAGTGACCCCCAGGGGGTACGCACAGATACGCAGTATTTT.

This rearrangement joins TRBV5-5 to TRBJ2-7; 9 positions match TRBD1. The ends lost 5 bases at V and 4 bases at J; junction bases unmatched: 4. CDR1 is SGHKS, CDR2 YYEKEE, per germline (reference sequence). The CDR3 consists of 13 residues. This chain's CDR3 is CASSRDREYEQYF. Written as DNA, the CDR3 is TGTGCCAGCAGTCGGGACAGGGAGTACGAGCAGTACTTC.

V is TRBV6-1 and J is TRBJ2-7; TRBD2 matches at 15 bases. V trimming: 5 bases; J trimming: 4 bases; junction bases outside the gene matches: 6. There are 16 residues in the CDR3. The germline V gene has CDR1 MNHNS and CDR2 SASEGT. The CDR3 protein is CASSWTSGRVLYEQYF. In nucleotides, the CDR3 is TGTGCCAGCAGTTGGACTAGCGGGAGGGTCCTATACGAGCAGTACTTC.

This sequence joins TRBV19 and TRBJ2-6; tentatively, D is TRBD1 (5 bases). The germline V gene encodes CDR1 LNHDA and CDR2 SQIVND (reference sequence). The CDR3 is 16 residues long. V lost 4 bases and J lost 1, with 11 bases in between. CDR3 bases: TGTGCCAGTAGTAAGGGGAAACGATCTGGGGCCAACGTCCTGACTTTC. It is translated as CASSKGKRSGANVLTF. The full variable domain, completed using reference TRBV19 and TRBJ2-6, is DGGITQSPKYLFRKEGQNVTLSCEQNLNHDAMYWYRQDPGQGLRLIYYSQIVNDFQKGDIAEGYSVSREKKESFPLTVTSAQKNPTAFYLCASSKGKRSGANVLTFGAGSRLTVL.